These 11 T cell receptor beta chains came from one sample sequenced in a study of T cell responses to AZD1222 COVID-19 vaccine. Sequencing was performed with immunoSEQ multiplex PCR; in TCRdb, only in-frame clones are kept and a portion is missing. The table records roughly 20,000 clones, 84% of them present only once. The material sequenced was peripheral blood, taken 28 days after the second AZD1222 dose. These receptors were taken from an adult who received the AZD1222 COVID-19 vaccine.

This chain links TRBV5-1 with TRBJ2-1; TRBD2 is a possible D gene (5 bases). Trimming stripped 4 bases from V and 0 bases from J, with 17 bases between. Looked up from germline, CDR1 is SGHRS and CDR2 is YFSETQ. The CDR3 has 17 amino acids. DNA for the CDR3: TGCGCCAGCAGCAGCATAGCGCCCACGAGCTCCTACAATGAGCAGTTCTTC. The encoded protein is CASSSIAPTSSYNEQFF.

The chain employs TRBV7-9 and TRBJ2-1; 12 nucleotides match TRBD2. The CDR3 covers 16 residues. Unmatched junction bases numbered 11, after V lost 5 bases and J lost 9 bases. CDR1 is SEHNR, CDR2 FQNEAQ, per germline (reference sequence). CDR3 sequence reads: CASSRERLAGVGEQFF. For the CDR3, the DNA is TGTGCCAGCAGCCGAGAAAGACTAGCGGGAGTTGGTGAGCAGTTCTTC.

The rearrangement uses TRBV29-1 and TRBJ2-3; D ambiguous. CDR3 length: 12 residues. Germline assignment: CDR1 SQVTM and CDR2 ANQGSEA. Trimming cost V 7 bases and J 0 bases, with 8 bases left between them. The CDR3 DNA reads as TGCAGCGGCAGCATTAGCACAGATACGCAGTATTTT. Amino acid sequence: CSGSISTDTQYF.

The chain combines TRBV30 with TRBJ2-1, with D perhaps given as TRBD1 or TRBD2 (5 bases each). Germline V gene sequence: CDR1 GTSNPN, CDR2 SVGIG (reference sequence). Between the trimmed V and J ends, which lost 5 bases and 15 bases, there was a span of 14 bases. The CDR3 length is 10 residues. The CDR3 reads CAWGPGPAFF. CDR3 nucleotides: TGTGCCTGGGGCCCGGGACCGGCGTTCTTC.

The V call is TRBV5-1, the J call TRBJ1-4, with 8 bases identical to TRBD1. V shed 7 bases, J shed 3 bases, and the junction held 2 bases outside the gene matches. This CDR3 has 13 residues. Per germline, CDR1 SGHRS and CDR2 YFSETQ. CDR3 bases: TGCGCCAGCCAACAGGGGGCTAATGAAAAACTGTTTTTT. The encoded protein is CASQQGANEKLFF.

The J gene is TRBJ1-1, the V gene TRBV5-1; 8 bases are shared with TRBD1. The CDR3 loop spans 15 amino acids. V lost 4 bases, J lost 1 base, and 6 bases stayed unmatched. From germline, CDR1 is SGHRS and CDR2 YFSETQ. The CDR3, as DNA: TGCGCCAGCAGCCGAACCGGGACAGGGAACACTGAAGCTTTCTTT. Protein sequence: CASSRTGTGNTEAFF.

The chain links TRBV12-3 or TRBV12-4 to TRBJ1-1; the D is unclear. This CDR3 is built from 12 residues. Trimming shortened V by 4 bases and J by 11 bases, and 14 bases separated the two germline ends. Written as DNA, the CDR3 is TGTGCCAGCAGTTCCGGAGCCCCGGCGGCTTTCTTT. Its protein product is CASSSGAPAAFF.

This chain connects TRBV7-9 to TRBJ1-5; a weak D match, TRBD1 (5 bases). The V gene lost 1 base and the J gene lost 9 bases, with 19 bases spanning the gap. Germline assignment: CDR1 SEHNR and CDR2 FQNEAQ (reference sequence). The CDR3 consists of 16 residues. CDR3 sequence (DNA): TGTGCCAGCAGCTTAGGGGCAGGGTGGGGTGAGTTGCCCCAGCATTTT. This gives the protein CASSLGAGWGELPQHF.

The chain combines TRBV14 with TRBJ2-2, with 15 bases aligning to TRBD2. V lost 3 bases and J lost 4; bases outside the gene matches: 3. The CDR3 has 17 amino acids. Germline CDR1 SGHDN, CDR2 FVKESK. CDR3 sequence reads: CASSQPGLAGGTGELFF. CDR3 in DNA: TGTGCCAGCAGCCAGCCGGGACTAGCGGGAGGCACCGGGGAGCTGTTTTTT.

This sequence joins TRBV30 and TRBJ2-2; 11 nucleotides line up with TRBD2. CDR3 length equals 16 residues. The V segment lost 2 bases and the J segment 7 bases; nucleotides outside the gene matches: 9. CDR1 is GTSNPN and CDR2 is SVGIG in the germline V gene (reference sequence). The CDR3 loop is CAWSPGFGLAGGELFF. Here the CDR3 DNA reads TGTGCCTGGAGTCCTGGCTTTGGACTAGCGGGCGGGGAGCTGTTTTTT.

This chain connects TRBV19 to TRBJ1-5, with 7 bases identical to TRBD1. Germline V gives CDR1 LNHDA, CDR2 SQIVND (reference sequence). V trimming: 4 bases; J trimming: 10 bases; junction bases outside the gene matches: 7. The CDR3 contains 13 residues. This CDR3 is CASSTQGGAPQHF. The DNA for the CDR3 is TGTGCCAGTAGTACTCAGGGGGGAGCTCCCCAGCATTTT. Filled out from reference TRBV19 and TRBJ1-5, the complete variable domain reads DGGITQSPKYLFRKEGQNVTLSCEQNLNHDAMYWYRQDPGQGLRLIYYSQIVNDFQKGDIAEGYSVSREKKESFPLTVTSAQKNPTAFYLCASSTQGGAPQHFGDGTRLSIL.